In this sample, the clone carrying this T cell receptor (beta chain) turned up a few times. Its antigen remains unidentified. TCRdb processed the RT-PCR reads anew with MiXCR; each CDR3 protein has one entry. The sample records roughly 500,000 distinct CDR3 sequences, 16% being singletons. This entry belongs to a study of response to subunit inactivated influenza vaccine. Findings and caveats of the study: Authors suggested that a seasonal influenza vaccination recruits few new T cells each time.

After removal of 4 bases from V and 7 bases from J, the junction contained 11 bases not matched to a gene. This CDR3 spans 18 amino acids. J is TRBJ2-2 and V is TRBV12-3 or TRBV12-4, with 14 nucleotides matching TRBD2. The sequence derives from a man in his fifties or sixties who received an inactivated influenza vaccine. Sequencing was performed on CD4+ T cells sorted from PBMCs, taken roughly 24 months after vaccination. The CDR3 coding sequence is TGTGCCAGCAGTTCAGTCGGACTAGCGGGAGGTTTTATCGGGGAGCTGTTTTTT. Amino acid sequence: CASSSVGLAGGFIGELFF.